This TCR beta chain emerged from a study of T cells in Graves' hyperthyroidism and ophthalmopathy. Study background: Any treatment followed the collection of peripheral blood at initial diagnosis. Study results and limitations: Blood also held most thyroid clonotypes expanded beyond 0.001.

TCR beta CDR3 regions were amplified from RNA transcripts. With the HTBI primer set, the TCR CDR3 went through a first round of RT-PCR. TCRdb re-called the multiplex PCR reads with MiXCR, one entry per CDR3 protein. The top ten clones hold roughly 13% of a sample with 250,000 to 300,000 distinct CDR3 sequences, less than 15% of them seen once. The V segment lost 1 base and the J segment 8 bases; nucleotides outside the gene matches: 2. CDR3 length equals 14 residues. Germline CDR1 SGHVS, CDR2 FQNEAQ. This clonotype was counted at least ten times. Antigen: not known. The TCR sequence derives from a woman in her thirties or forties with Graves' hyperthyroidism that later progressed to Graves' ophthalmopathy. J is TRBJ2-1 and V is TRBV7-8; 10 bases agree with TRBD2. The sample consisted of blood. In DNA form, the CDR3 reads TGTGCCAGCAGCTTAGTACTAGCGGGATATGAGCAGTTCTTC. It translates to CASSLVLAGYEQFF.